A selection of T cell receptor beta chains follows, all from one sample in a study of blood T cells in healthy people across ages. A single record per CDR3 protein comes from TCRdb applying MiXCR to the 5' RACE reads. Seen here are around 800,000 distinct CDR3 sequences, 46% observed once, and the top ten hold roughly 20%. Sequenced material: blood. The receptor source for this set is an elderly man in good health. Each CDR3 is given with its conserved first and last residue. The order of the fields is CDR3 protein, V gene, J gene, clone size. Some rows mark clone size as missing; the rest say once, few, many or name a class of expanded clone.

cdr3_aa: CSARDRAANEKLFF
v_call: TRBV20-1
j_call: TRBJ1-4
clone_size: once

cdr3_aa: CASSLDLQGPYEQYF
v_call: TRBV11-2
j_call: TRBJ2-7
clone_size: many

cdr3_aa: CASSLVPGQTKNIQYF
v_call: TRBV5-1
j_call: TRBJ2-4
clone_size: few

cdr3_aa: CASSSSGSPTGELFF
v_call: TRBV27
j_call: TRBJ2-2
clone_size: -

cdr3_aa: CASIPGQGANTQYF
v_call: TRBV12-3/TRBV12-4
j_call: TRBJ2-3
clone_size: -

cdr3_aa: CASPGQGAGQPQHF
v_call: TRBV6-6
j_call: TRBJ1-5
clone_size: -

cdr3_aa: CATSRDKAGQETQYF
v_call: TRBV15
j_call: TRBJ2-5
clone_size: -

cdr3_aa: CASNFDVRQSVSGAENEQFF
v_call: TRBV6-2/TRBV6-3
j_call: TRBJ2-1
clone_size: -

cdr3_aa: CASSIPDRRCSYNKQFF
v_call: TRBV21-1
j_call: TRBJ2-1
clone_size: -

cdr3_aa: CAISESQGQNSYEQYF
v_call: TRBV10-3
j_call: -
clone_size: -

cdr3_aa: CASSAGTEADTQYF
v_call: TRBV9
j_call: TRBJ2-3
clone_size: few

cdr3_aa: CSAAGQTYEQYF
v_call: TRBV20-1
j_call: TRBJ2-7
clone_size: few

cdr3_aa: CSARTSGGHNEQFF
v_call: TRBV29-1
j_call: TRBJ2-1
clone_size: -

cdr3_aa: CASSQTTNYGYTF
v_call: TRBV4-3
j_call: TRBJ1-2
clone_size: once

cdr3_aa: CASSWSKGTEAFF
v_call: TRBV7-2
j_call: TRBJ1-1
clone_size: -

cdr3_aa: CASSSIAGGGTYEQFF
v_call: TRBV7-2
j_call: TRBJ2-1
clone_size: -

cdr3_aa: CASRYLGTRHHEQYF
v_call: TRBV6-2/TRBV6-3
j_call: TRBJ2-7
clone_size: -

cdr3_aa: CASSVGEGYGHTF
v_call: TRBV2
j_call: TRBJ1-2
clone_size: -

cdr3_aa: CASSPGQSRGNNEQFF
v_call: TRBV14
j_call: TRBJ2-1
clone_size: -

cdr3_aa: CSVEGQFDDEQYF
v_call: TRBV29-1
j_call: -
clone_size: -

cdr3_aa: CASYAGPSYEQYF
v_call: TRBV28
j_call: TRBJ2-7
clone_size: -

cdr3_aa: CASKRLGFTDTQYF
v_call: TRBV6-2/TRBV6-3
j_call: TRBJ2-3
clone_size: -

cdr3_aa: CAWIPSVMNTGELFF
v_call: TRBV30
j_call: TRBJ2-2
clone_size: -

cdr3_aa: CASKDRAGEAFF
v_call: TRBV3-1
j_call: TRBJ1-1
clone_size: -

cdr3_aa: CASSLTPVPADTQYF
v_call: TRBV27
j_call: TRBJ2-3
clone_size: few

cdr3_aa: CASSHDSSTYEQYF
v_call: TRBV7-9
j_call: TRBJ2-7
clone_size: -

cdr3_aa: CATSRDLQGAGETQYF
v_call: TRBV15
j_call: TRBJ2-5
clone_size: -

cdr3_aa: CSVEDTSGRPNEQFF
v_call: TRBV29-1
j_call: TRBJ2-1
clone_size: few

cdr3_aa: CASSRRGIAHQPQHF
v_call: TRBV12-3/TRBV12-4
j_call: TRBJ1-5
clone_size: -

cdr3_aa: CASSPRAGENEQYF
v_call: TRBV9
j_call: TRBJ2-5
clone_size: -

cdr3_aa: CASSQEDRSEQYF
v_call: TRBV4-1
j_call: TRBJ2-7
clone_size: -

cdr3_aa: CASRLQGMGHYEQYF
v_call: TRBV27
j_call: TRBJ2-7
clone_size: -

cdr3_aa: CASSLGMGGPRYNEQFF
v_call: TRBV5-1
j_call: TRBJ2-1
clone_size: few

cdr3_aa: CASSPTSGTETQFF
v_call: TRBV12-3/TRBV12-4
j_call: TRBJ2-1
clone_size: -

cdr3_aa: CSADVGETVFTDTQYF
v_call: TRBV29-1
j_call: TRBJ2-3
clone_size: -

cdr3_aa: CSALPPREGSNEQFF
v_call: TRBV20-1
j_call: TRBJ2-1
clone_size: many

cdr3_aa: CASSFGAAYEQYF
v_call: TRBV7-9
j_call: TRBJ2-7
clone_size: many

cdr3_aa: CASSFYGRNPDTQYF
v_call: TRBV7-9
j_call: TRBJ2-3
clone_size: -

cdr3_aa: CASSIAMQGKANYGYTF
v_call: TRBV19
j_call: TRBJ1-2
clone_size: -

cdr3_aa: CSASVQGYSPLHF
v_call: TRBV20-1
j_call: TRBJ1-6
clone_size: -

cdr3_aa: CASEGGFEAGVNEQYF
v_call: TRBV6-2/TRBV6-3
j_call: TRBJ2-7
clone_size: few

cdr3_aa: CATKGRASHNEQFF
v_call: TRBV6-4
j_call: TRBJ2-1
clone_size: few

cdr3_aa: CTSSLKGAETQYF
v_call: TRBV5-6
j_call: TRBJ2-5
clone_size: -

cdr3_aa: CASSGPISTDTQYF
v_call: TRBV25-1
j_call: TRBJ2-3
clone_size: -

cdr3_aa: CAGSGREHSYEQYF
v_call: TRBV18
j_call: TRBJ2-7
clone_size: once

cdr3_aa: CATSESGVWTYEQYF
v_call: TRBV24-1
j_call: TRBJ2-7
clone_size: -

cdr3_aa: CASSRILGATRGETQYF
v_call: TRBV3-1
j_call: TRBJ2-5
clone_size: once

cdr3_aa: CAISETGTGPTYEQYF
v_call: TRBV10-3
j_call: TRBJ2-7
clone_size: -

cdr3_aa: CASSPPGREQYF
v_call: TRBV18
j_call: TRBJ2-7
clone_size: once

cdr3_aa: CASSQASQGRNEQFF
v_call: TRBV4-1
j_call: TRBJ2-1
clone_size: -

cdr3_aa: CSASDSYEQYF
v_call: TRBV20-1
j_call: TRBJ2-7
clone_size: -

cdr3_aa: CASRTTGLREGFF
v_call: TRBV6-1
j_call: TRBJ2-1
clone_size: few

cdr3_aa: CSVEDRGNPDTQYF
v_call: TRBV29-1
j_call: TRBJ2-3
clone_size: few

cdr3_aa: CASSPWTGRETQYF
v_call: TRBV3-1
j_call: TRBJ2-5
clone_size: many

cdr3_aa: CSARDPAVAHNEQYF
v_call: TRBV20-1
j_call: TRBJ2-7
clone_size: -

cdr3_aa: CSATRSSGAYNEQYF
v_call: TRBV20-1
j_call: -
clone_size: -

cdr3_aa: CASSLNLGTDTQYF
v_call: TRBV18
j_call: TRBJ2-3
clone_size: -

cdr3_aa: CSAKREGREKQFF
v_call: TRBV20-1
j_call: TRBJ2-1
clone_size: -